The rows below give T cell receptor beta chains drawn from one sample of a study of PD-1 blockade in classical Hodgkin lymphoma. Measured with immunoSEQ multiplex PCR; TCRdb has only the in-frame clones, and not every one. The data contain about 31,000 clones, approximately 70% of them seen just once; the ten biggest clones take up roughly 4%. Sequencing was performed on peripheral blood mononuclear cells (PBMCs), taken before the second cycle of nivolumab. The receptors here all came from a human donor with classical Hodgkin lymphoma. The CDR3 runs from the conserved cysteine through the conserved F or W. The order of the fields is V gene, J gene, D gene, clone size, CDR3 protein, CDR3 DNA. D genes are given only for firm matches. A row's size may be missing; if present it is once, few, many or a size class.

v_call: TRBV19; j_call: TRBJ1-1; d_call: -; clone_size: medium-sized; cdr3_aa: CASLRRNTEAFF; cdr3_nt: TGTGCCAGCCTAAGAAGGAACACTGAAGCTTTCTTT
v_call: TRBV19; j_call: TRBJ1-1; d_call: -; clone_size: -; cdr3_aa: CASSISGRRNTEAFF; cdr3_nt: TGTGCCAGTAGTATATCCGGAAGAAGGAACACTGAAGCTTTCTTT
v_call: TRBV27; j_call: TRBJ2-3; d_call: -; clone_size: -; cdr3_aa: CASSVGLINTDTQYF; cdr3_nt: TGTGCCAGCAGTGTGGGACTGATAAACACAGATACGCAGTATTTT
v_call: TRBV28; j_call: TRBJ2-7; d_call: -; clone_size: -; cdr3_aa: CASGGAEYEQYF; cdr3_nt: TGTGCCAGCGGGGGGGCAGAGTACGAGCAGTACTTC
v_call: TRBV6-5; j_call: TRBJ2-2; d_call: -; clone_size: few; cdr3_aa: CASSWRGASTGELFF; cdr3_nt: TGTGCCAGCAGTTGGAGGGGGGCAAGCACCGGGGAGCTGTTTTTT
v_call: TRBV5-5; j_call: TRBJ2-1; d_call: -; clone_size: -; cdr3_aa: CASTQTGSSYNEQFF; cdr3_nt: TGTGCCAGCACCCAGACAGGTTCCTCGTACAATGAGCAGTTCTTC
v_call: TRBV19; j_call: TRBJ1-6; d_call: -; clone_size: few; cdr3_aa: CASSIGGQGNSPLHF; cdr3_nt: TGTGCCAGTAGTATAGGAGGTCAGGGGAATTCACCCCTCCACTTT
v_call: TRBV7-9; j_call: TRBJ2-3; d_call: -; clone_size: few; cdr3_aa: CASSLRQASDTQYF; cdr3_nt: TGTGCCAGCAGCTTAAGACAGGCCTCAGATACGCAGTATTTT
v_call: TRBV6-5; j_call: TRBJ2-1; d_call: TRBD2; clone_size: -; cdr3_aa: CASSYGTSHYNEQFF; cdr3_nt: TGTGCCAGCAGCTACGGGACTAGCCACTACAATGAGCAGTTCTTC
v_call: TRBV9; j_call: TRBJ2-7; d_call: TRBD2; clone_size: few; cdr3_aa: CASIGGPETSGTYEQYF; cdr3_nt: TGTGCCAGCATCGGAGGCCCAGAGACTAGCGGAACCTACGAGCAGTACTTC
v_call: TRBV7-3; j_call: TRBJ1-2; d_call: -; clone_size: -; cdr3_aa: CASSSGTQASGYTF; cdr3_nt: TGTGCCAGCAGCTCAGGGACCCAAGCTAGCGGCTACACCTTC
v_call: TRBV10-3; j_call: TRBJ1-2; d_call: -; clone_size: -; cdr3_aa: CAISEPGGLNYGYTF; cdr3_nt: TGTGCCATCAGTGAGCCGGGGGGGCTAAACTATGGCTACACCTTC
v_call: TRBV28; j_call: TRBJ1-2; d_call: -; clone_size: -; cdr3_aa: CASSLFISHRDPSDYGYTF; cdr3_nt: TGTGCCAGCAGTTTATTCATCTCCCACAGGGACCCCTCTGACTATGGCTACACCTTC
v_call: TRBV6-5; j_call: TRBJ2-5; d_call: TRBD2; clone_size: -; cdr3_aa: CASSSVAGGRETQYF; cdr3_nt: TGTGCCAGCAGTTCTGTAGCGGGGGGTCGGGAGACCCAGTACTTC
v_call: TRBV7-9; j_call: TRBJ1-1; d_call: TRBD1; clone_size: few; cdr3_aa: CASSTQLGQTQAFF; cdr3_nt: TGTGCCAGCAGCACACAACTGGGACAGACCCAAGCTTTCTTT
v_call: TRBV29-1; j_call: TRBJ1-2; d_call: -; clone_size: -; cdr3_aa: CSVLRDGDYGYTF; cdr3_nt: TGCAGCGTTCTGAGGGACGGGGACTATGGCTACACCTTC
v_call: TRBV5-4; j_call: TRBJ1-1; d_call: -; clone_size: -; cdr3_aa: CASGHDGRDTEAFF; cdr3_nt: TGTGCCAGCGGCCACGACGGACGGGACACTGAAGCTTTCTTT
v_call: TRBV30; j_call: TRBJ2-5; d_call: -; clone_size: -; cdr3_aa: CAWSEGDYQETQYF; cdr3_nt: TGTGCCTGGAGCGAAGGGGACTACCAAGAGACCCAGTACTTC
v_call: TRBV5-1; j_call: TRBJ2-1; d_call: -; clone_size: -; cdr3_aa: CASSGDNYNEQFF; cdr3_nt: TGCGCCAGCAGCGGGGACAACTACAATGAGCAGTTCTTC
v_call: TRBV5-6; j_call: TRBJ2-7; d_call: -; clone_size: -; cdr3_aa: CASSLEGYEQYF; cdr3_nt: TGTGCCAGCAGCTTGGAGGGATACGAGCAGTACTTC
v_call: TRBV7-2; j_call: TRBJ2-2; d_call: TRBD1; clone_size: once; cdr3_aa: CASSLWTGNTGELFF; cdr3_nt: TGTGCCAGCAGCCTATGGACAGGGAACACCGGGGAGCTGTTTTTT
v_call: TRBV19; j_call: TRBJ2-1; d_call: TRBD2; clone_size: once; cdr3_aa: CASSVLAGARFKDNEQFF; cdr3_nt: TGTGCCAGTAGCGTCCTAGCGGGGGCCCGTTTTAAAGACAATGAGCAGTTCTTC
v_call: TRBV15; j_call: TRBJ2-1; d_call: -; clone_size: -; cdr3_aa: CAISPGGWSYNEQFF; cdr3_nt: TGTGCCATTTCCCCCGGGGGCTGGTCCTACAATGAGCAGTTCTTC
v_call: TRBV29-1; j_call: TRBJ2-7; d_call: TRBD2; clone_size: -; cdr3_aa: CSGGTSSSEYF; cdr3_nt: TGCAGCGGAGGGACTAGCAGTAGTGAGTACTTC
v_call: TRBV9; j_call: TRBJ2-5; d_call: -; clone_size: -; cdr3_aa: CASSVEGGPQGTQYF; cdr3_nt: TGTGCCAGCAGCGTGGAGGGAGGCCCCCAGGGGACCCAGTACTTC
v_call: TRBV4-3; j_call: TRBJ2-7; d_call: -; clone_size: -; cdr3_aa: CASSQDPTGRNEQYF; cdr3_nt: TGCGCCAGCAGCCAAGATCCAACAGGGAGAAACGAGCAGTACTTC
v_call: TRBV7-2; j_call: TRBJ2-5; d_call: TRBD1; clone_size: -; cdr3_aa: CASSNHPDRGETQYF; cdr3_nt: TGTGCCAGCAGCAACCATCCGGACAGGGGAGAGACCCAGTACTTC
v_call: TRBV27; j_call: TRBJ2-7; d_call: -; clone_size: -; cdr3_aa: CASSSSNEGEQYF; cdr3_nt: TGTGCCAGCAGTTCCTCGAACGAGGGCGAGCAGTACTTC
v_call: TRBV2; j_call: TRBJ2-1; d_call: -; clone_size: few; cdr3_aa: CASKGTGANNEQFF; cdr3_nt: TGTGCCAGCAAGGGTACGGGGGCGAACAATGAGCAGTTCTTC
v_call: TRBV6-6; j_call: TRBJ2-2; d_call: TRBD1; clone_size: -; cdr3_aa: CASSHRTGNTGELFF; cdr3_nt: TGTGCCAGCAGTCATCGGACAGGGAACACCGGGGAGCTGTTTTTT
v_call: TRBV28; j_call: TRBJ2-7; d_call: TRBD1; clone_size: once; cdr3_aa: CASSRNGGTGAYEQYF; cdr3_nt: TGTGCCAGCAGCCGCAACGGAGGGACAGGGGCCTACGAGCAGTACTTC